This T cell receptor beta chain was sequenced during a study of T cells after yellow fever vaccination. Findings and limits, study-wide: Reappearing after the booster were most of the clones from primary vaccination (about 96% CD4, 85% to 90% CD8).

Germline CDR1 is DFQATT and CDR2 is SNEGSKA (reference sequence). The CDR3 runs to 15 residues. With 6 bases removed from V and 0 bases from J, the gap between germline ends came to 18 bases. TCRdb reprocessed the 5' RACE reads with MiXCR, giving one entry per CDR3 protein. The sample has under 400,000 distinct CDR3 sequences; around a tenth are singletons. Regarding this clonotype: The antigen remains undetermined.

Here the sequenced sample was PBMCs, taken on the day of the first yellow fever vaccination. The chain has TRBV20-1 and TRBJ2-7, with no clear D. The sequence came from a man younger than 35 who received the YFV17D yellow fever vaccine. The CDR3 region is CSAHSPDRSSYEQYF. DNA for the CDR3: TGCAGTGCGCATAGTCCAGACCGAAGCTCCTACGAGCAGTACTTC.